The 10 T cell receptor beta chains below all came from one sample that was sequenced in a study of blood T cells in healthy people across ages. Using a J-beta primer mix together with a sample-barcoded 5' primer, a second PCR was run for about 6 to 11 cycles. TCRdb reprocessed the 5' RACE reads with MiXCR, giving one entry per CDR3 protein. The sample gives approximately 800,000 distinct CDR3 sequences, 40% to 65% of which show up once; around 40% is in the top ten. Specimen: blood. These receptors all stem from a man aged 80 or over in good health.

The gene calls are TRBV7-9 and TRBJ1-5, with D tentatively TRBD1 (5 bases). There are 16 residues in the CDR3. V was cut by 1 base and J by 0 bases, with 10 bases left in between. Germline CDR1 SEHNR, CDR2 FQNEAQ (reference sequence). CDR3 sequence: CASSLVGGNSNQPQHF. CDR3 coding DNA: TGTGCCAGCAGCTTAGTGGGGGGTAATAGCAATCAGCCCCAGCATTTT.

There are a few counts of this clonotype. The chain employs TRBV29-1 and TRBJ2-7, with TRBD1 matching 8 bases. This CDR3 is built from 13 residues. V shed 4 bases and J 7 bases; nucleotides not matched to a gene: 9. Per germline, CDR1 SQVTM and CDR2 ANQGSEA. In DNA, the CDR3 is TGCAGCGTTGTCAGGACAGGGTCTAGGGAGCAGTACTTC. It translates to CSVVRTGSREQYF.

As regards this clonotype: The germline gene is not matched at one end of the junction; a read error may be the cause. The chain recombines TRBV12-3 or TRBV12-4 with TRBJ1-5, with 7 bases that match TRBD1. CDR3 length: 14 residues. CDR3 in amino acids: CASTPGGRNQPRHF. The CDR3 bases are TGTGCCAGCACCCCAGGGGGTCGCAATCAGCCCCGGCATTTT.

This clonotype was counted only a few times. V gene TRBV6-2 or TRBV6-3 combines with J gene TRBJ2-2; no reliable D call. The germline V and J ends were trimmed by 6 bases and 1 base, with 3 bases remaining between them. The CDR3 extends over 12 amino acids. Germline V gives CDR1 MNHEY, CDR2 SVGEGT. The CDR3, as DNA: TGTGCCAGCAGACGGAACACCGGGGAGCTGTTTTTT. It translates to CASRRNTGELFF.

The chain joins TRBV15 to TRBJ1-2; perhaps TRBD1 as D (6 bases). The CDR3 is 16 residues long. Trimming cost V 0 bases and J 2 bases, with 13 bases left between them. Germline lookup yields CDR1 LNHNV and CDR2 YYDKDF (reference sequence). CDR3 amino acids: CATSRDGTPENYGYTF. Here the CDR3 DNA reads TGTGCCACCAGCAGAGATGGGACACCAGAAAACTATGGCTACACCTTC.

The CDR3 loop reads CATSDPNEGLFF. The CDR3 region has the DNA TGTGCCACCAGTGATCCTAATGAAGGACTGTTTTTT. This chain joins TRBV24-1 and TRBJ1-4, with unresolved D. Trimming took off 3 bases at V and 13 bases at J, with 11 bases between the two ends. CDR1 and CDR2 from the germline V gene are KGHDR and SFDVKD. This CDR3 region has 12 residues.

The chain is built from TRBV9 and TRBJ2-2; tentatively, D is TRBD2 (5 bases). Germline assignment: CDR1 SGDLS and CDR2 YYNGEE. Trimming removed 0 bases at V and 5 bases at J, with 23 bases between. CDR3 size: 19 residues. The CDR3 DNA follows: TGTGCCAGCAGCGTAGCTCTAGCCGCTCTGCGTTCGGAGACCGGGGAGCTGTTTTTT. Translation gives CASSVALAALRSETGELFF.

The chain combines TRBV3-1 with TRBJ2-7, with a possible D match to TRBD2 (5 bases). Germline CDR1 reads LGHDT; CDR2 reads YNNKEL (reference sequence). The CDR3 sequence is 17 residues long. Deletions cut 4 bases from V and 0 bases from J, with 19 bases between. The CDR3 protein is CASSPQTRRASSYEQYF. CDR3 nucleotides: TGTGCCAGCAGCCCTCAAACTCGGCGGGCTAGCTCCTACGAGCAGTACTTC.

A few counts support this clonotype. The gene calls are TRBV5-1 and TRBJ2-7; 9 nucleotides agree with TRBD1. V lost 1 base to trimming and J lost 3 bases; unmatched junction nucleotides: 5. The germline V gene has CDR1 SGHRS and CDR2 YFSETQ. The CDR3 extends over 15 amino acids. CDR3 bases: TGCGCCAGCAGCTTGTTGGGACAGGGAGTCTACGAGCAGTACTTC. Translating it yields CASSLLGQGVYEQYF.

The rearrangement links TRBV3-1 to TRBJ2-1; TRBD2 matches at 14 bases. The J segment lost 7 bases and the V segment lost 1 base, leaving 3 bases of the junction unmatched. This CDR3 has 16 residues. Germline CDR1 LGHDT, CDR2 YNNKEL (reference sequence). The CDR3 DNA reads as TGTGCCAGCAGCCAAGGGGGACTAGCGGGGGTGAATGAGCAGTTCTTC. Residues: CASSQGGLAGVNEQFF.